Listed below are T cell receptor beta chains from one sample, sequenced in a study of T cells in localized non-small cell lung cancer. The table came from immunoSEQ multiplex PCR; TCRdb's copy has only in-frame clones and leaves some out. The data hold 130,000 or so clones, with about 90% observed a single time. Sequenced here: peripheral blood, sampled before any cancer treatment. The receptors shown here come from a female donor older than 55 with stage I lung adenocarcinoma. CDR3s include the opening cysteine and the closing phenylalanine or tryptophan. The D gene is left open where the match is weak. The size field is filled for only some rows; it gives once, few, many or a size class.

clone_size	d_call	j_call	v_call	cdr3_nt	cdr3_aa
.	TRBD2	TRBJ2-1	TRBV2	TGTGCCAGCAGTGATTGGACTAGCGGGAGGAGCTCCTACAATGAGCAGTTCTTC	CASSDWTSGRSSYNEQFF
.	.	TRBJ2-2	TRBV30	TGTGCCTGGAGTGTAACCAAAAGGGCCACCGGGGAGCTGTTTTTT	CAWSVTKRATGELFF
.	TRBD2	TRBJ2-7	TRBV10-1	TGCGCCAGCAGCATGGGACTAGATCTTTACGAGCAGTACTTC	CASSMGLDLYEQYF
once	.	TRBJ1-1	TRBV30	TGTGCCTGGAGTCTCGGGGCGTGGACCACTGAAGCTTTCTTT	CAWSLGAWTTEAFF
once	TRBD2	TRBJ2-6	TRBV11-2	TGTGCCAGCAGCCCCCGGGAGGGCCACTTCTCTGGGGCCAACGTCCTGACTTTC	CASSPREGHFSGANVLTF
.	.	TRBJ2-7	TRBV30	TGTGCCGGATTAGTACCGGGGGCCGGGATCGAGCAGTACTTC	CAGLVPGAGIEQYF
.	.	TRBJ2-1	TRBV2	TGTGCCAGCAGTGGCGGCCTTTCCTACAATGAGCAGTTCTTC	CASSGGLSYNEQFF
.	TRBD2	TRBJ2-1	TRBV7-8	TGTGCCAGCAGCTTAGCACTAGCGGTCTACAATGAGCAGTTCTTC	CASSLALAVYNEQFF
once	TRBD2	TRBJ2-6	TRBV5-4	TGTGCCAGCAACAGAGCGGGAGTCACCTCTGGGGCCAACGTCCTGACTTTC	CASNRAGVTSGANVLTF
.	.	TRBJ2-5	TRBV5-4	TGTGCCAGCAGCTCCCCAGGAGGGGGGGAGACCCAGTACTTC	CASSSPGGGETQYF
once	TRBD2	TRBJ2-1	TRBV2	TGTGCCAGCACCCAGCGGGAGAGAGGTGAGCAGTTCTTC	CASTQRERGEQFF
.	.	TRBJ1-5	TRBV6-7	TGTGCCAGCAACCGGGACATTAGCAATCAGCCCCAGCATTTT	CASNRDISNQPQHF
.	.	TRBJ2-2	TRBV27	TGTGCCAGCAGTAGCCGGGACACCAACACCGGGGAGCTGTTTTTT	CASSSRDTNTGELFF
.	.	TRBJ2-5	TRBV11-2	TGTGCCAGCAGCTTAGCCACCGGAAGCCAGTACTTC	CASSLATGSQYF
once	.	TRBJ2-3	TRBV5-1	TGCGCCAGCAGAGTAGGTAGTATGGATACGCAGTATTTT	CASRVGSMDTQYF
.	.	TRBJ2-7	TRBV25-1	TGTGCCAGCAGTCCCCGCCGGGGCCTTTCCTACGAGCAGTACTTC	CASSPRRGLSYEQYF
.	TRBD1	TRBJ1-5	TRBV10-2	TGCGCCAGCAGTTCCGGGACAGAGACTGGATTTGGTAAGAGTCAGCCCCAGCATTTT	CASSSGTETGFGKSQPQHF
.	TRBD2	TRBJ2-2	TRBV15	TGTGCCACCAGCAGAGATCTCACTAGCGGGCGCACCGGGGAGCTGTTTTTT	CATSRDLTSGRTGELFF
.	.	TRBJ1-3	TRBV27	TGTGCCAGCAGTTTGCAGGGAAGACCCCCTGGAAACACCATATATTTT	CASSLQGRPPGNTIYF
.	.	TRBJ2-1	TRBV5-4	TGTGCCAGCAGCTATACCGGGGGTTCCTACAATGAGCAGTTCTTC	CASSYTGGSYNEQFF
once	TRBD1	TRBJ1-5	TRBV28	TGTGCCAGCAGTTTCGGGACAGGGAGTCAGCCCCAGCATTTT	CASSFGTGSQPQHF
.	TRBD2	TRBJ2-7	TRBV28	TGTGCCAGCACCACTAGCGGGATAAAAGAGAAGAAGCAGTACTTC	CASTTSGIKEKKQYF
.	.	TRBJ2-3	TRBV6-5	TGTGCCAGCAGTCTACAGGGACGAGATACGCAGTATTTT	CASSLQGRDTQYF
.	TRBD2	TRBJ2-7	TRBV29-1	TGCAGCGGGACTAGCGACATCTACGAGCAGTACTTC	CSGTSDIYEQYF
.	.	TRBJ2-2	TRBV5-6	TGTGCCAGCAGCCCCGGGGCGGGCCTGAACACCGGGGAGCTGTTTTTT	CASSPGAGLNTGELFF
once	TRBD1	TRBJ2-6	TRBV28	TGTGCCAGCAGTACCGCCGGGACAGGTCCCTCTGGGGCCAACGTCCTGACTTTC	CASSTAGTGPSGANVLTF
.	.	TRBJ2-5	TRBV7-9	TGTGCCAGCAGCCCAACGGGGGGCTATGGGCAAGAGACCCAGTACTTC	CASSPTGGYGQETQYF
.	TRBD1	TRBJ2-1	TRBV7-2	TGTGCCAGCAGCTTAGCGAGTCAGGGGGCTCGGGTAGATGAGCAGTTCTTC	CASSLASQGARVDEQFF
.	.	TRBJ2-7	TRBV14	TGTGCCAGCGCCGGTCGGACCTACGAGCAGTACTTC	CASAGRTYEQYF
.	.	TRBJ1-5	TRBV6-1	TGTGCCAGCAGTGAAGGGGGGGACCTCGATAGCAATCAGCCCCAGCATTTT	CASSEGGDLDSNQPQHF
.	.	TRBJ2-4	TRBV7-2	TGTGCCAGCAGCTTAGCCCTAACTAGAGGGTGGGGGGTAGCCAAAAACATTCAGTACTTC	CASSLALTRGWGVAKNIQYF
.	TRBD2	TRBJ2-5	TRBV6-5	TGTGCCAGCAGTTTGGACCTAGCGGGACAAGAGACCCAGTACTTC	CASSLDLAGQETQYF
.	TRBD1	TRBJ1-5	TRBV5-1	TGCGCCAGCAGCCCCGGGCGGGGACAGGGGGGCGATCAGCCCCAGCATTTT	CASSPGRGQGGDQPQHF
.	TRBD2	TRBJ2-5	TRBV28	TGTGCCAGCAGCACTCTACTAGCGGGAGAAGAGACCCAGTACTTC	CASSTLLAGEETQYF
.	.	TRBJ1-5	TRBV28	TGTGCCAGCAGTTTGTTTAGGGGTCATCAGCCCCAGCATTTT	CASSLFRGHQPQHF
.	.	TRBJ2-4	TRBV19	TGTGCCAGTAGTCTAGAAAACTTGCGGGTAGCCAAAAACATTCAGTACTTC	CASSLENLRVAKNIQYF
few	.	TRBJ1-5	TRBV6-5	TGTGCCAGCAGCAACAAGTATCAGCCCCAGCATTTT	CASSNKYQPQHF
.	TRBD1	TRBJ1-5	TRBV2	TGTGCCAGCAGTGTCACAGAGACAGGGAACAATCAGCCCCAGCATTTT	CASSVTETGNNQPQHF
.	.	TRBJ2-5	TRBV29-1	TGCAGCGTTCAGTTGAGGGACGGTGGGGAGACCCAGTACTTC	CSVQLRDGGETQYF
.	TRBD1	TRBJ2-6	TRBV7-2	TGTGCCAGCAGCTTACAGGGGGCTCCGATCGTCCTGACTTTC	CASSLQGAPIVLTF
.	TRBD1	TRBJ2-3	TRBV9	TGTGCCAGCAGCGTAGGACAGGGGAATGGGTATACGCAGTATTTT	CASSVGQGNGYTQYF
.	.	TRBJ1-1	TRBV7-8	TGTGCCAGCAGCTCGGGGACGAACACTGAAGCTTTCTTT	CASSSGTNTEAFF
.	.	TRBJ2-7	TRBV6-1	TGTGCCAGCAGACAGGGAAACTCCTACGAGCAGTACTTC	CASRQGNSYEQYF
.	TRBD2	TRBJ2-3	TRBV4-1	TGCGCCAGCAGCCAGCAGCCAAATAGCGGGAGGGCCCTCGATACGCAGTATTTT	CASSQQPNSGRALDTQYF
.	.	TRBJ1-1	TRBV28	TGTGCCAGCAGTTTATTGAACACTGAAGCTTTCTTT	CASSLLNTEAFF
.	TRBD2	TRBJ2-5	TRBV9	TGTGCCAGCAGCGTAGTGGGAGCGGGAGATCAAGAGACCCAGTACTTC	CASSVVGAGDQETQYF
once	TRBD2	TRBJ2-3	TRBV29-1	TGCAGCGTCCTAGCGGGAGTCAGCACAGATACGCAGTATTTT	CSVLAGVSTDTQYF
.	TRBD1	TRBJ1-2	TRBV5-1	TGCGCCAGCAGCTTCCCGACAGGGGGCTTCTATGGCTACACCTTC	CASSFPTGGFYGYTF
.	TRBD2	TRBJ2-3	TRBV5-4	TGTGCCAGCAGCTTTCCTAGCGGGATTACAGATACGCAGTATTTT	CASSFPSGITDTQYF
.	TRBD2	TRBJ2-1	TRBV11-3	TGTGCCAGCAGCTTAGGTTCTAGCGGCTACAATGAGCAGTTCTTC	CASSLGSSGYNEQFF
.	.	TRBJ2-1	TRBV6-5	TGTGCCAGCAGTTACAGTTCTGGGGGCGTATGGGGAGAGCAGTTCTTC	CASSYSSGGVWGEQFF
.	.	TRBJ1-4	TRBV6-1	TGTGCCAGCAGTGAAGCGGGGAGGGGCGGGAGTGAAAAACTGTTTTTT	CASSEAGRGGSEKLFF